Each of the 10 T cell receptor beta chains below was sequenced from the same sample in a study of T cells in women clearing cervical HPV infection. Method: immunoSEQ multiplex PCR; TCRdb's copy keeps in-frame clones and lacks some. This table lists roughly 37,000 clones. The material sequenced was blood buffy coat. These receptors all come from a woman aged 18 to 75 with a cervical HPV16 infection that either progressed to CIN3+ or cleared (not recorded which).

In the case of this clone: The CDR3 extends 3 residues past the end of the read, so its final part is completed from the germline J gene. The V call is TRBV19, the J call TRBJ2-4, with D possibly TRBD1 on 5 matching bases. This CDR3 region has 17 residues. Germline assignment: CDR1 LNHDA and CDR2 SQIVND (reference sequence). The covered CDR3 bases are TGTGCCAGTAGTATACGGACGGATAGGACACTGCACTATGGT. Translation gives CASSIRTDRTLHYG. The full-length CDR3 reads as CASSIRTDRTLHYGQYF. Filled out from reference TRBV19 and TRBJ2-4, the complete variable domain reads DGGITQSPKYLFRKEGQNVTLSCEQNLNHDAMYWYRQDPGQGLRLIYYSQIVNDFQKGDIAEGYSVSREKKESFPLTVTSAQKNPTAFYLCASSIRTDRTLHYGQYFGAGTRLSVL.

To note about this clone: The read ends 3 residues shy of where the CDR3 ends; the end is completed using the germline J gene. The chain links TRBV6-2 or TRBV6-3 to TRBJ2-1; 8 positions match TRBD2. J was trimmed by 8 bases and V by 1 base; bases with no gene match: 7. This CDR3 region has 15 residues. Germline values: CDR1 MNHEY, CDR2 SVGEGT. The sequenced CDR3 bases are TGTGCCAGCAGTTACTGGGGTAGCGGGACGGATGAG. As protein: CASSYWGSGTDE. The entire CDR3 reads CASSYWGSGTDEQFF.

Notes on this clone: The CDR3 end lies 3 residues beyond the end of the read and is filled in from the germline J gene. V gene TRBV7-3 combines with J gene TRBJ1-2; no reliable D call. The CDR3 spans 15 residues. Germline CDR1 and CDR2: SGHTA and FQGTGA. The sequenced CDR3 bases are TGTGCCAGCAGCCAGAACGGGCGGGAGGGAGATACC. Translating gives CASSQNGREGDT. The entire CDR3 sequence reads CASSQNGREGDTYTF.

With regard to this clone: The read is 3 residues too short to cover the CDR3 end, so that end is filled in from the germline J gene. The chain has TRBV30 and TRBJ2-1; D gene ambiguous. Trimming removed 4 bases at V and 0 bases at J, with 7 bases between. Germline V gene data show CDR1 as GTSNPN and CDR2 as SVGIG (reference sequence). CDR3 length equals 13 residues. This chain's CDR3 is CAWMIDSYNEQFF. The covered CDR3 bases are TGTGCCTGGATGATAGACTCCTACAATGAG.

Points on this clone: The read ends 3 residues shy of where the CDR3 ends; the end is completed using the germline J gene. The chain couples TRBV20-1 to TRBJ1-5; TRBD1 aligns across 12 bases. CDR1 is DFQATT, CDR2 SNEGSKA, per germline (reference sequence). With V trimmed by 4 bases and J by 6 bases, 7 bases remained unmatched. This CDR3 is built from 15 residues. The CDR3 loop reads CSATRDRGLGQPQHF. The CDR3 DNA, read in part, is TGCAGTGCTACAAGGGACAGGGGGCTGGGTCAGCCC.

Regarding this clone: The CDR3 end lies 3 residues beyond the end of the read and is filled in from the germline J gene. The chain links TRBV5-4 to TRBJ2-7; a weak D match, TRBD2 (6 bases). The CDR3 is 15 residues long. Germline assignment: CDR1 SGHNT and CDR2 YYREEE (reference sequence). Trimming pared 4 bases from V and 6 bases from J, leaving 20 bases between. The CDR3 reads CASSVGTPGPGEQYF. Partial CDR3 DNA: TGTGCCAGCAGCGTAGGGACTCCGGGGCCGGGCGAG.

Of note for this clone: The read comes to an end 3 residues before the CDR3 does, leaving the germline J gene to fill in the end. The V and J genes are TRBV5-1 and TRBJ2-1, with TRBD1 matching 7 bases. The CDR3 length is 16 residues. Germline V gene sequence: CDR1 SGHRS, CDR2 YFSETQ. Trimming cost V 4 bases and J 4 bases; bases outside gene matches: 11. CDR3 bases read: TGCGCCAGCAGCGGAAGGGACAGAGTATCTTACAATGAG. Translated, it gives CASSGRDRVSYNE. The whole CDR3 protein reads CASSGRDRVSYNEQFF.

About this clone itself: The read terminates 3 residues ahead of where the CDR3 ends, so the germline J gene completes it. The genes are TRBV19 and TRBJ2-2; tentative D call: TRBD1 (5 bases). CDR3 length equals 13 residues. In germline, CDR1 is LNHDA, CDR2 SQIVND (reference sequence). The covered CDR3 bases are TGTGCCAGTACCGGGCAGGGCTCTTCACCG. Translation: CASTGQGSSP. The full-length CDR3 reads as CASTGQGSSPLFF.

Notes on this clone: From the germline J gene comes the end of the CDR3, since the read stops 3 residues before it. The chain recombines TRBV19 with TRBJ2-1, with 7 nucleotides matching TRBD2. In germline, CDR1 is LNHDA, CDR2 SQIVND (reference sequence). The V segment lost 7 bases and the J segment 1 base; nucleotides outside the gene matches: 7. The CDR3 length is 15 residues. Here the CDR3 reads CASTRSGGSYNEQFF. CDR3 bases read: TGTGCCAGTACCCGATCGGGGGGATCCTACAATGAG.

Note on this clone: Read data end 3 residues before the CDR3 end; the end is taken from the germline J gene. The rearrangement uses TRBV5-1 and TRBJ1-1, with D possibly matching TRBD1 (5 bases). The CDR3 sequence is 14 residues long. The V end lost 1 base, the J end lost 1 base, and 8 bases lay between the germline ends. CDR1 SGHRS and CDR2 YFSETQ come from the germline V gene. The CDR3 sequence: CASSLQGGNTEAFF. The DNA read from the CDR3 is TGCGCCAGCAGCTTGCAGGGCGGGAACACTGAA. Using reference TRBV5-1 and TRBJ1-1 for the parts outside the CDR3, the full variable domain is KAGVTQTPRYLIKTRGQQVTLSCSPISGHRSVSWYQQTPGQGLQFLFEYFSETQRNKGNFPGRFSGRQFSNSRSEMNVSTLELGDSALYLCASSLQGGNTEAFFGQGTRLTVV.